One and the same sample provided the 13 T cell receptor beta chains below, sequenced in a study of molecular identifiers for immune sequencing clone quantification. TCRdb reprocessed the PCR reads with MiXCR, giving one entry per CDR3 protein. The sample consists of 460,000 or so distinct CDR3 sequences, about 25% of them appearing once. The sample comprised naive CD8+ T cells from blood, with Jurkat cell RNA spiked in. Documented subset: FACS-sorted CD8+CD4-CCR7+CD45RA+ naive T cells. The receptor set was obtained from a human donor in good health. Some libraries in this study had Jurkat cell RNA spiked in.

The chain employs TRBV20-1 and TRBJ1-5; D possibly corresponds to TRBD1 (5 bases). CDR1 is DFQATT and CDR2 is SNEGSKA in the germline V gene (reference sequence). This CDR3 is built from 15 residues. V lost 5 bases and J lost 11, with 25 bases in between. This CDR3 is CSAPPLGGIFASQHF. DNA for the CDR3: TGCAGTGCTCCCCCACTGGGGGGGATTTTTGCGTCCCAGCATTTT.

V gene TRBV19 combines with J gene TRBJ2-3; D is perhaps TRBD2 (6 bases). Trimming removed 5 bases from V and 1 base from J, with 19 bases in between. CDR1 is LNHDA and CDR2 is SQIVND in the germline V gene (reference sequence). This CDR3 contains 17 residues. DNA of the CDR3: TGTGCCAGTAGTGATCGATGGACTATGGACCGCACAGATACGCAGTATTTT. It translates to CASSDRWTMDRTDTQYF.

This clonotype was counted many times. The J gene is TRBJ2-2, the V gene TRBV3-1, with D possibly matching TRBD2 (5 bases). The CDR3 consists of 15 residues. Trimming shortened V by 3 bases and J by 7 bases, and 15 bases separated the two germline ends. The germline V gene encodes CDR1 LGHDT and CDR2 YNNKEL (reference sequence). The CDR3 DNA is TGTGCCAGCAGCCACCCGTCCCGGGGTCACGGGGAGCTGTTTTTT. Translation: CASSHPSRGHGELFF.

This clonotype was found many times. V and J are TRBV30 and TRBJ2-3; no firm D call. V shed 1 base and J shed 2 bases, with 13 bases lying between them. This CDR3 is 15 amino acids long. Germline loops: CDR1 GTSNPN, CDR2 SVGIG (reference sequence). CDR3 sequence (DNA): TGTGCCTGGAGTGATAGAGCCATCCTCACAGATACGCAGTATTTT. This sequence encodes CAWSDRAILTDTQYF.

The sample holds a few counts of this clonotype. This chain connects TRBV4-1 to TRBJ1-1; D perhaps matches TRBD1 (5 bases). V lost 1 base, J lost 6 bases, and 18 bases lay in between. This CDR3 is 16 amino acids long. Germline V gene sequence: CDR1 MGHRA, CDR2 YSYEKL. In DNA, the CDR3 is TGCGCCAGCAGCCAAGTTAAAGCCCAGGGAGGGCCTGAAGCTTTCTTT. It is translated as CASSQVKAQGGPEAFF.

This chain uses TRBV19 with TRBJ2-5; D remains ambiguous. The CDR3 contains 13 residues. The germline gives CDR1 LNHDA, CDR2 SQIVND (reference sequence). V gave up 1 base and J gave up 5 bases, with 8 bases separating them. CDR3 DNA: TGTGCCAGTAGTATAGGGCACTTTGAGACCCAGTACTTC. Translated, it gives CASSIGHFETQYF.

This clonotype appeared a few times. The chain combines TRBV7-9 with TRBJ2-1; D may be TRBD1 (5 bases). Germline V gene data show CDR1 as SEHNR and CDR2 as FQNEAQ (reference sequence). Trimming removed 1 base from V and 6 bases from J, with 7 bases in between. This CDR3 has 13 residues. The CDR3 DNA sequence: TGTGCCAGCAGCTTAGGCAGGGTCAATGAGCAGTTCTTC. It translates to CASSLGRVNEQFF.

The chain links TRBV27 to TRBJ2-7, with 8 bases matching TRBD1. Unmatched junction bases numbered 4, after V lost 3 bases and J lost 3 bases. Germline V CDR1 and CDR2: MNHEY, SMNVEV (reference sequence). The CDR3 length is 14 residues. The CDR3 nucleotides are TGTGCCAGCAGTTTGCAGGGGGCGAACTACGAGCAGTACTTC. Translated: CASSLQGANYEQYF.

The rearrangement joins TRBV7-6 to TRBJ1-5, with unresolved D. The CDR3 has 14 residues. V shed 1 base and J shed 2 bases, with 6 bases lying between them. Looked up from germline, CDR1 is SGHVS and CDR2 is FNYEAQ. The DNA for the CDR3 is TGTGCCAGCAGCTTAGATCATCGCAATCAGCCCCAGCATTTT. This gives the protein CASSLDHRNQPQHF.

A remark on this clonotype: In this CDR3 the conserved last residue, phenylalanine or tryptophan, is missing, so a read error is likely. This rearrangement joins TRBV7-4 to TRBJ2-3; D gene unclear. Trimming pared 1 base from V and 2 bases from J, leaving 10 bases between. The CDR3 contains 15 residues. Germline lookup yields CDR1 SGHVT and CDR2 SQSDAQ. The CDR3 DNA reads as TGTGCCAGCAGCTTAGTCGGCGGACCCACAGATACGCAGTATTTG. Amino acid sequence: CASSLVGGPTDTQYL.

This clonotype appeared a few times. The chain links TRBV14 to TRBJ2-7, with TRBD1 matching over 7 bases. The CDR3 is 15 residues long. In germline, CDR1 is SGHDN, CDR2 FVKESK. Trimming at V came to 2 bases and at J to 1 base, leaving 5 bases not matched to a gene. DNA of the CDR3: TGTGCCAGCAGCCAACTCGACAGGGAATCCTACGAGCAGTACTTC. Residues: CASSQLDRESYEQYF.

This rearrangement joins TRBV12-3 or TRBV12-4 to TRBJ2-3, with D perhaps given as TRBD1 or TRBD2 (5 bases each). The CDR3 loop spans 16 amino acids. V lost 7 bases and J lost 2, with 19 bases in between. The CDR3 reads CASNISPGPTTDTQYF. The CDR3 nucleotides are TGTGCCAGCAACATATCACCGGGACCTACCACAGATACGCAGTATTTT.

This clonotype occurred a few times. This chain joins TRBV29-1 and TRBJ2-7; D possibly uses TRBD1 or TRBD2 (5 bases each). The ends were cut back, 1 base at V and 3 bases at J, with 13 bases in the middle. There are 14 residues in the CDR3. Germline assignment: CDR1 SQVTM and CDR2 ANQGSEA. CDR3 region: CSVEGWGLSYEQYF. The CDR3 DNA reads TGCAGCGTTGAAGGTTGGGGGTTAAGCTACGAGCAGTACTTC.